This T cell receptor (beta chain) was obtained from a study of blood T cell repertoires in COVID-19. Study details: PBMCs, B-cell-depleted T cells, or T cells provided the cDNA or gDNA that made up the material.

CDR1 SGHRS and CDR2 YFSETQ come from the germline V gene. The CDR3 is made up of 15 amino acids. The ends were cut back, 1 base at V and 4 bases at J, with 15 bases in the middle. Sequenced by immunoSEQ multiplex PCR; TCRdb stores in-frame clones only, minus some. Seen here are some 270,000 clones, about 89% observed once, and the top ten hold around 0.8%. The sequencing input was peripheral blood. The clonotype comes from a man between 25 and 39 years old with acute or convalescent COVID-19. V gene TRBV5-1 combines with J gene TRBJ2-7, with D maybe TRBD2 (6 bases). In DNA, the CDR3 is TGCGCCAGCAGCTTGTTAACTAGCCGACAATACGAGCAGTACTTC. It specifies CASSLLTSRQYEQYF.